A single sample is the source of the 20 T cell receptor beta chains below, sequenced in a study of blood T cell repertoires in COVID-19. Profiled with immunoSEQ multiplex PCR; TCRdb holds only in-frame clones, not every one. The sample contains 300,000 to 450,000 clones, around 87% of which appear only once. The sample comprised peripheral blood. All receptors derive from a woman aged 25-40 years with COVID-19, enrolled during active disease.

V and J are TRBV3-1 (or the pseudogene TRBV3-2) and TRBJ1-2, with D maybe TRBD1 (5 bases). The CDR3 covers 14 residues. Germline V gives CDR1 LGHDT, CDR2 YNNKEL (reference sequence). V shed 3 bases and J shed 3 bases, with 11 bases lying between them. CDR3 region: CASSHADRHYGYTF. CDR3 bases: TGTGCCAGCAGCCACGCCGACAGACACTATGGCTACACCTTC.

In its sample, this clone was seen once. The V gene is TRBV9, the J gene TRBJ2-4; D is unclear. CDR3 length equals 14 residues. From germline, CDR1 is SGDLS and CDR2 YYNGEE. Trimming cost V 0 bases and J 6 bases, with 10 bases left between them. In nucleotides, the CDR3 is TGTGCCAGCAGCGTAGCTCCGACGGGAAACATTCAGTACTTC. Translated, it gives CASSVAPTGNIQYF.

The V call is TRBV7-2, the J call TRBJ2-2; 11 bases line up with TRBD1. V shed 5 bases and J 2 bases; nucleotides not matched to a gene: 7. The CDR3 runs to 17 residues. CDR1 and CDR2 from the germline V gene are SGHTA and FQGNSA. The CDR3 loop reads CASSLTGTGGNTGELFF. The CDR3 coding sequence is TGTGCCAGCAGCCTTACCGGGACAGGGGGAAACACCGGGGAGCTGTTTTTT.

This clone was seen once. The genes are TRBV27 and TRBJ1-5; D is undetermined. Germline V gene lookup returns CDR1 MNHEY and CDR2 SMNVEV (reference sequence). The V and J ends lost 5 bases and 5 bases respectively, with 7 bases between them. The CDR3 spans 12 residues. The CDR3 protein is CASSPSDQPQHF. As DNA, the CDR3 is TGTGCCAGCAGTCCATCAGATCAGCCCCAGCATTTT.

The chain couples TRBV6-5 to TRBJ2-2; D gene unclear. V lost 7 bases, J lost 5 bases, and 8 bases lay in between. The germline V gene encodes CDR1 MNHEY and CDR2 SVGAGI. The CDR3 is made up of 12 amino acids. The CDR3 sequence is CASKAWTGELFF. In DNA, the CDR3 is TGTGCCAGCAAAGCATGGACCGGGGAGCTGTTTTTT.

This rearrangement joins TRBV27 to TRBJ2-7, with TRBD1 as a possible D gene (6 bases). This CDR3 spans 15 amino acids. V lost 4 bases and J lost 5, with 18 bases in between. CDR1 MNHEY and CDR2 SMNVEV come from the germline V gene (reference sequence). The CDR3 here is CASSYRTGRGHEQYF. CDR3 nucleotides: TGTGCCAGCAGTTATCGGACGGGCAGGGGCCACGAGCAGTACTTC.

The CDR3 loop reads CASSSPFELLSGRDLYEQYF. In nucleotides, the CDR3 is TGTGCCAGCAGTTCGCCTTTTGAGTTACTGAGCGGGAGGGACCTCTACGAGCAGTACTTC. V and J are TRBV28 and TRBJ2-7; 10 bases align to TRBD2. The CDR3 loop spans 20 amino acids. With 4 bases clipped from V and 3 bases from J, the junction kept 21 bases outside the gene matches. Germline CDR1 MDHEN, CDR2 SYDVKM.

The V and J genes are TRBV28 and TRBJ2-7, with D perhaps matching TRBD2 (5 bases). V lost 2 bases, J lost 2 bases, and 10 bases lay in between. Per germline, CDR1 MDHEN and CDR2 SYDVKM. The CDR3 loop spans 14 amino acids. As DNA, the CDR3 is TGTGCCAGCAGTTTAAAAAGCGGTGCCTACGAGCAGTACTTC. It specifies CASSLKSGAYEQYF. The whole variable domain, remainder taken from reference TRBV28 and TRBJ2-7, is DVKVTQSSRYLVKRTGEKVFLECVQDMDHENMFWYRQDPGLGLRLIYFSYDVKMKEKGDIPEGYSVSREKKERFSLILESASTNQTSMYLCASSLKSGAYEQYFGPGTRLTVT.

V is TRBV28 and J is TRBJ1-1; D perhaps matches TRBD1 (6 bases). There are 14 residues in the CDR3. Trimming took 6 bases from V and 7 from J, leaving 18 bases between them. The V gene's germline CDR1 is MDHEN and CDR2 SYDVKM. CDR3 loop: CASSWETGGLEAFF. CDR3 sequence (DNA): TGTGCCAGCAGCTGGGAAACTGGGGGCCTTGAAGCTTTCTTT.

A single count supports this clone. The chain uses TRBV10-1 and TRBJ2-7; TRBD2 aligns across 7 bases. This CDR3 comprises 13 residues. The germline V gene has CDR1 WNHNN and CDR2 SYGVQD (reference sequence). V shed 6 bases and J 5 bases; nucleotides not matched to a gene: 7. DNA for the CDR3: TGCGCCAGCAGCCGGGACTACGGCGACGAGCAGTACTTC. This codes for CASSRDYGDEQYF.

This chain links TRBV19 with TRBJ1-5, with 7 bases that match TRBD1. V lost 6 bases to trimming and J lost 3 bases; unmatched junction nucleotides: 2. The germline gives CDR1 LNHDA, CDR2 SQIVND (reference sequence). The CDR3 extends over 13 amino acids. The CDR3 reads CASRDRDNQPQHF. As DNA, the CDR3 is TGTGCCAGTAGAGACAGGGACAATCAGCCCCAGCATTTT.

The genes are TRBV9 and TRBJ2-5, with 9 bases lining up with TRBD2. Germline V lookup: CDR1 SGDLS, CDR2 YYNGEE. Germline trimming cut 0 bases from V and 3 bases from J; bases unmatched to any gene: 3. The CDR3 has 15 residues. Written as DNA, the CDR3 is TGTGCCAGCAGCGTAGGAGCGGGGGGCAAAGAGACCCAGTACTTC. Protein product: CASSVGAGGKETQYF.

The chain links TRBV19 to TRBJ1-1; D possibly corresponds to TRBD1 (6 bases). Trimming removed 5 bases at V and 6 bases at J, with 25 bases between. Germline loops: CDR1 LNHDA, CDR2 SQIVND (reference sequence). CDR3 size: 17 residues. The CDR3 region is CASSPWGRGKGVSEAFF. The CDR3 region has the DNA TGTGCCAGTAGTCCCTGGGGCAGGGGAAAAGGGGTCTCTGAAGCTTTCTTT.

The chain couples TRBV18 to TRBJ1-2; D uncertain. Germline V gene lookup returns CDR1 KGHSH and CDR2 LQKENI. Between the trimmed V and J ends, which lost 3 bases and 6 bases, there was a span of 11 bases. CDR3 size: 13 residues. The CDR3 spells CASSPLGEDGYTF. The CDR3 DNA is TGTGCCAGCTCACCCCTCGGGGAGGATGGCTACACCTTC.

This clone was found a few times. The chain links TRBV5-4 to TRBJ2-4; the match to TRBD1 covers 8 bases. V shed 0 bases and J 6 bases; nucleotides not matched to a gene: 8. Germline V gives CDR1 SGHNT, CDR2 YYREEE (reference sequence). CDR3 size: 16 residues. The CDR3 nucleotides read TGTGCCAGCAGCTTGGCAGTTGCAGGGGGCGGAAACATTCAGTACTTC. Translating it yields CASSLAVAGGGNIQYF.

The rearrangement uses TRBV7-2 and TRBJ2-1; D possibly corresponds to TRBD2 (6 bases). The germline gives CDR1 SGHTA, CDR2 FQGNSA. This CDR3 region has 13 residues. The germline V and J ends were trimmed by 5 bases and 7 bases, with 12 bases remaining between them. DNA of the CDR3: TGTGCCAGCAGCCCGCACAGCGGGAATGAGCAGTTCTTC. It codes for CASSPHSGNEQFF.

The chain joins TRBV10-2 to TRBJ2-7; 10 bases map to TRBD2. V lost 7 bases and J lost 6; bases outside the gene matches: 9. The CDR3 is 14 amino acids. Germline V gene lookup returns CDR1 WSHSY and CDR2 SAAADI. The CDR3 region is CASTQAGGPGEQYF. The CDR3 nucleotides read TGCGCCAGCACTCAAGCGGGAGGGCCGGGCGAGCAGTACTTC.

The V call is TRBV7-8, the J call TRBJ2-3; 11 nucleotides agree with TRBD2. The length of the CDR3 is 16 residues. With V trimmed by 5 bases and J by 2 bases, 6 bases remained unmatched. Germline assignment: CDR1 SGHVS and CDR2 FQNEAQ. CDR3 sequence: CASSLRLAGNTDTQYF. CDR3 nucleotide sequence: TGTGCCAGCAGCCTAAGACTAGCGGGAAACACAGATACGCAGTATTTT. Together with reference TRBV7-8 and TRBJ2-3, the CDR3 gives the full variable domain: GAGVSQSPRYKVAKRGQDVALRCDPISGHVSLFWYQQALGQGPEFLTYFQNEAQLDKSGLPSDRFFAERPEGSVSTLKIQRTQQEDSAVYLCASSLRLAGNTDTQYFGPGTRLTVL.

The chain links TRBV30 to TRBJ1-5, with a tentative D call TRBD1 (6 bases). V was cut by 3 bases and J by 3 bases, with 12 bases left in between. Germline CDR1 is GTSNPN and CDR2 is SVGIG (reference sequence). The CDR3 consists of 14 residues. The DNA for the CDR3 is TGTGCCTGGAGAACGGGGACAAACAATCAGCCCCAGCATTTT. This encodes CAWRTGTNNQPQHF.

This rearrangement joins TRBV2 to TRBJ2-7; D is possibly TRBD1 (6 bases). The ends were cut back, 10 bases at V and 2 bases at J, with 12 bases in the middle. The CDR3 runs 12 residues. The germline V gene has CDR1 SNHLY and CDR2 FYNNEI. In nucleotides, the CDR3 is TGTGCCACAGGGGTTAGTACCTACGAGCAGTACTTC. Translated, it gives CATGVSTYEQYF.